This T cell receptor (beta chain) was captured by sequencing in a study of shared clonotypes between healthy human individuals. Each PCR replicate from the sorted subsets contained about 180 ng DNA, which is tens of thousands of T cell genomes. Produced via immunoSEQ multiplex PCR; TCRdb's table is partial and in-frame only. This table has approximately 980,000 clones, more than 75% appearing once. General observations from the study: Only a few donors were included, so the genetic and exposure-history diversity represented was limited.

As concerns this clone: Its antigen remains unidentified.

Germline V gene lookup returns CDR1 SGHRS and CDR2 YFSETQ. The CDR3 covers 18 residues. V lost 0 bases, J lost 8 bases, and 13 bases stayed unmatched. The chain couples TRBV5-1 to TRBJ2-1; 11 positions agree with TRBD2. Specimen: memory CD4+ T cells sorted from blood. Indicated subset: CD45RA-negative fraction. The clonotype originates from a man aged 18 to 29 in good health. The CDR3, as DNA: TGCGCCAGCAGCTTGGATCCTAGCGGGAGGTACACTTGGGATGAGCAGTTCTTC. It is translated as CASSLDPSGRYTWDEQFF.